The source of this TCR beta chain is a study of cytomegalovirus exposure and HLA in healthy donors. The CDR3 runs to 15 residues. Germline assignment: CDR1 MDHEN and CDR2 SYDVKM. J was trimmed by 0 bases and V by 3 bases; bases with no gene match: 4. This PCR relied on a set of 60 Vbeta primers and 13 Jbeta primers. The assay was immunoSEQ multiplex PCR, and TCRdb's table has in-frame clones only and misses some. The table lists under 200,000 clones, 75% to 85% of them singletons. Study-wide findings and caveats: Relative to the roughly 700-donor mean, N-insertions were reportedly fewer in an Asian-associated ancestry cluster in a later analysis. The listing of roughly 160 TCR beta chains classed them as cytomegalovirus-associated. Per a later analysis, about 17,000 TCR beta sequences showed association with HLA alleles at 0.05 false discovery rate. TRBV6-2, TRBV6-3 and some other V segments were unresolvable in 87-base-pair reads.

As for this clone: Its antigen is not known.

Sequencing input: PBMCs. This chain joins TRBV28 and TRBJ2-5, with 7 bases that match TRBD1. This TCR was sampled from a woman in her forties or fifties in good health and CMV-seronegative. In DNA form, the CDR3 reads TGTGCCAGCAGTTTGGTTGGGACAGACCAAGAGACCCAGTACTTC. Protein product: CASSLVGTDQETQYF.